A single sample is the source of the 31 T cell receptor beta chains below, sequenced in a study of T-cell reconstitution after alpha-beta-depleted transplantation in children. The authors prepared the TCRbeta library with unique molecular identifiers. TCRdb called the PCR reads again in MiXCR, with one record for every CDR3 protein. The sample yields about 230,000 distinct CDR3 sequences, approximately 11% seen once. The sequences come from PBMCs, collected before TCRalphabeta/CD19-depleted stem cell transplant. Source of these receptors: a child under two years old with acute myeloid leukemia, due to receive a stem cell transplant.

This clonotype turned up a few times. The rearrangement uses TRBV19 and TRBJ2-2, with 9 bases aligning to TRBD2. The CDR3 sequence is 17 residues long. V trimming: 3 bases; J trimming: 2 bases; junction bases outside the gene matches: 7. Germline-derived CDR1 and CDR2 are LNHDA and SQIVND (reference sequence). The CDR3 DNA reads TGTGCCAGTAGTATGTTTAGCGGGAGCTACAACACCGGGGAGCTGTTTTTT. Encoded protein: CASSMFSGSYNTGELFF.

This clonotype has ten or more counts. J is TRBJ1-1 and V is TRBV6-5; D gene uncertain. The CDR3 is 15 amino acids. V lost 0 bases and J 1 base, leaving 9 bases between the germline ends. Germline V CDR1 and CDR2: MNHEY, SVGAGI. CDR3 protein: CASSYSGQSNTEAFF. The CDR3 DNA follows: TGTGCCAGCAGTTACTCGGGCCAGTCGAACACTGAAGCTTTCTTT.

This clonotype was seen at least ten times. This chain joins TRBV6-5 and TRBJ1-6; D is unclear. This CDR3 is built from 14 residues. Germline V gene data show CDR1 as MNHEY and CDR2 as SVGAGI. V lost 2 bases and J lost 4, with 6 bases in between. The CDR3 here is CASSYSLYNSPLHF. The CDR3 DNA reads TGTGCCAGCAGTTACAGCCTATATAATTCACCCCTCCACTTT.

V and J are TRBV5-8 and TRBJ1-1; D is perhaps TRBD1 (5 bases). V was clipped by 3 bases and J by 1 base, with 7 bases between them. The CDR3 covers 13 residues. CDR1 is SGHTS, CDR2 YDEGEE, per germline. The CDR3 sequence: CASSWGGNTEAFF. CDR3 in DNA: TGTGCCAGCAGCTGGGGGGGGAACACTGAAGCTTTCTTT.

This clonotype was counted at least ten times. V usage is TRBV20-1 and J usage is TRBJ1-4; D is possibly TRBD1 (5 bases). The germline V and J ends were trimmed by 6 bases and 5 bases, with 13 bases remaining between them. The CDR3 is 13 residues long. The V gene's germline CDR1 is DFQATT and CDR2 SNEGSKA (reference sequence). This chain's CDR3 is CSALTYRNEKLFF. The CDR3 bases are TGCAGTGCCCTGACATACAGGAATGAAAAACTGTTTTTT.

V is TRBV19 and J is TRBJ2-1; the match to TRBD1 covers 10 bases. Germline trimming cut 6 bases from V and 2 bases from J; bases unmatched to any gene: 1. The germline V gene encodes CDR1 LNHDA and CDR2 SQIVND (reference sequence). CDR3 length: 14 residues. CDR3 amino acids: CASRGQGTYNEQFF. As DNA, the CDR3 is TGTGCCAGTAGGGGACAGGGGACCTACAATGAGCAGTTCTTC.

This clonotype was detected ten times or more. The CDR3 is CASSPPEGGNEKLFF. The CDR3 region has the DNA TGTGCCAGCAGTCCGCCAGAAGGAGGGAATGAAAAACTGTTTTTT. The chain carries TRBV6-1 and TRBJ1-4; D call uncertain. CDR3 length: 15 residues. CDR1 is MNHNS, CDR2 SASEGT, per germline. The ends were cut back, 5 bases at V and 5 bases at J, with 15 bases in the middle.

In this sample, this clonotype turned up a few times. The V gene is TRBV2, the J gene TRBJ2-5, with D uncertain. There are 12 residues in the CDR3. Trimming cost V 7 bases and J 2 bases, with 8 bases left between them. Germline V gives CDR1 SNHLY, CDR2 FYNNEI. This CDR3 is CASKQDQETQYF. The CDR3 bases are TGTGCCAGCAAGCAGGATCAAGAGACCCAGTACTTC.

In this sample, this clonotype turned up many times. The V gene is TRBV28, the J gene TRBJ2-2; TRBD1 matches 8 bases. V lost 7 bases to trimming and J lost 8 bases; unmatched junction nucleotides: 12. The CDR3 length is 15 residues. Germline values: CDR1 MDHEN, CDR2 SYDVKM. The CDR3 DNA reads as TGTGCCAGCACCCCTGGACAGGGTCAATCAGGGGAGCTGTTTTTT. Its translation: CASTPGQGQSGELFF.

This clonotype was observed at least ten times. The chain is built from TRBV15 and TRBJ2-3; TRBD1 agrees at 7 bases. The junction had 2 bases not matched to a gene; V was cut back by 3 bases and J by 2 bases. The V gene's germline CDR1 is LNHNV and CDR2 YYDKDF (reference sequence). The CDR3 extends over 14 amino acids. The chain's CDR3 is CATSRTGNTDTQYF. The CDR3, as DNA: TGTGCCACCAGCAGGACAGGGAACACAGATACGCAGTATTTT.

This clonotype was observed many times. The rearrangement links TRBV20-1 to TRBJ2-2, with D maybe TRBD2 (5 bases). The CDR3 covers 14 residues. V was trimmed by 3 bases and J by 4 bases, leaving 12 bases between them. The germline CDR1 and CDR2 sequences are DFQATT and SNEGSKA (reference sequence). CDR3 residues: CSARVEGSTGELFF. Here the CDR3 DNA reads TGCAGTGCTAGGGTCGAGGGTAGCACCGGGGAGCTGTTTTTT.

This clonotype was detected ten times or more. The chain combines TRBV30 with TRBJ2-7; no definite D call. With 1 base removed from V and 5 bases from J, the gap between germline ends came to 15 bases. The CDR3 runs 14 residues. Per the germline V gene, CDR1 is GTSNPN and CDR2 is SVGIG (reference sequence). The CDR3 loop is CAWSGTLGWDEQYF. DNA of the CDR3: TGTGCCTGGAGTGGGACCCTCGGTTGGGACGAGCAGTACTTC.

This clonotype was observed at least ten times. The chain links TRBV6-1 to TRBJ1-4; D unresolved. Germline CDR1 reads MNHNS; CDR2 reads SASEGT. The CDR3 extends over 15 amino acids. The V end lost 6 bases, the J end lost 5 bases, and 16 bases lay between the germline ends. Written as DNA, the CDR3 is TGTGCCAGCAGCATCCGGAACACCTGGAATGAAAAACTGTTTTTT. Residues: CASSIRNTWNEKLFF.

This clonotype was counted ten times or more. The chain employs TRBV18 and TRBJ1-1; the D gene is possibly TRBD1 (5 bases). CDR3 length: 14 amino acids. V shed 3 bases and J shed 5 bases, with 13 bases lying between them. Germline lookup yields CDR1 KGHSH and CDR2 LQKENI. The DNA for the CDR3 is TGTGCCAGCTCACCTTTTCAGGGTGATACTGAAGCTTTCTTT. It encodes CASSPFQGDTEAFF.

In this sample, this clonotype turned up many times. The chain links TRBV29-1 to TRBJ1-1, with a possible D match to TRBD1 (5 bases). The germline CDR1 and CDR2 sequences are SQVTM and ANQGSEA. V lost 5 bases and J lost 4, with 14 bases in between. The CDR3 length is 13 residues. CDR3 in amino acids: CSVCRETSTEAFF. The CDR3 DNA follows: TGCAGCGTTTGCAGGGAAACGAGCACTGAAGCTTTCTTT.

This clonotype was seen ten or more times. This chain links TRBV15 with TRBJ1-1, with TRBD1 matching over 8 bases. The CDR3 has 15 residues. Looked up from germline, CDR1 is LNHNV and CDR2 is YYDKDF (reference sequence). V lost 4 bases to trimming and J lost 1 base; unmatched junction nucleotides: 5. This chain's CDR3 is CATSMGTGRNTEAFF. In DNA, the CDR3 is TGTGCCACCAGCATGGGGACAGGACGGAACACTGAAGCTTTCTTT.

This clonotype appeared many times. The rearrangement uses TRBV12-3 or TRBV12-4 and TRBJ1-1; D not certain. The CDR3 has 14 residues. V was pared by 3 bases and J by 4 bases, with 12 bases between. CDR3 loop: CASSFISGFTEAFF. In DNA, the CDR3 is TGTGCCAGCAGTTTTATATCAGGTTTCACTGAAGCTTTCTTT.

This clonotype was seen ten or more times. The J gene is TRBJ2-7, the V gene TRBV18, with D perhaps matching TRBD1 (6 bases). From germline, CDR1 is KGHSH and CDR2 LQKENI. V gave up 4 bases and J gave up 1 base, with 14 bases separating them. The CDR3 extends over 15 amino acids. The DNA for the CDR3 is TGTGCCAGCTCACATAGGGACAACCTTTCCTACGAGCAGTACTTC. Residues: CASSHRDNLSYEQYF.

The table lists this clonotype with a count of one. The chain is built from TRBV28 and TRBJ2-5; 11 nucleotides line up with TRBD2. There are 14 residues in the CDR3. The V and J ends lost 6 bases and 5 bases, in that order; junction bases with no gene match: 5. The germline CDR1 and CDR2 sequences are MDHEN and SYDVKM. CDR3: CASSRRLAGETQYF. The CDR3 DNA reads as TGTGCCAGCAGCCGGAGACTAGCGGGGGAGACCCAGTACTTC.

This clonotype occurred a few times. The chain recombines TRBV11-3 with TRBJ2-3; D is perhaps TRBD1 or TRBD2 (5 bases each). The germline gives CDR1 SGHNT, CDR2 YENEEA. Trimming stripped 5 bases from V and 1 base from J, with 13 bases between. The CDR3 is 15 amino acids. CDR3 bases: TGTGCCAGCAGCCAGAGGACGGGACGCACAGATACGCAGTATTTT. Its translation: CASSQRTGRTDTQYF. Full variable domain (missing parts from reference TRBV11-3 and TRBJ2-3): EAGVVQSPRYKIIEKKQPVAFWCNPISGHNTLYWYLQNLGQGPELLIRYENEEAVDDSQLPKDRFSAERLKGVDSTLKIQPAELGDSAVYLCASSQRTGRTDTQYFGPGTRLTVL.

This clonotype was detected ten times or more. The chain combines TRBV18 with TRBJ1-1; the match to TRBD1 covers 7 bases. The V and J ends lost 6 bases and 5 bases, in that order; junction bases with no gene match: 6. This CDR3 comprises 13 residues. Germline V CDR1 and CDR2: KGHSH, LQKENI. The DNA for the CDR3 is TGTGCCAGCTCGACCTACAGGGGAACTGAAGCTTTCTTT. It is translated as CASSTYRGTEAFF.

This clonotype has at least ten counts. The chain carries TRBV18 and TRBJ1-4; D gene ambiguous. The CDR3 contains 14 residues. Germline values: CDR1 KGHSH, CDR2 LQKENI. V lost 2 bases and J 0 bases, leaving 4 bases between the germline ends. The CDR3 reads CASSPTATNEKLFF. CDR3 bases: TGTGCCAGCTCACCAACGGCAACTAATGAAAAACTGTTTTTT.

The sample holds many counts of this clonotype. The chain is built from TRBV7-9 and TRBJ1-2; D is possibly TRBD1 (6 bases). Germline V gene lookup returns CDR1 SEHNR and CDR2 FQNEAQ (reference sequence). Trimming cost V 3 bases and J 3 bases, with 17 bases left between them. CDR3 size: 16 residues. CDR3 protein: CASSFAGTRKDYGYTF. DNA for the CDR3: TGTGCCAGCAGCTTCGCCGGGACACGAAAGGACTATGGCTACACCTTC.

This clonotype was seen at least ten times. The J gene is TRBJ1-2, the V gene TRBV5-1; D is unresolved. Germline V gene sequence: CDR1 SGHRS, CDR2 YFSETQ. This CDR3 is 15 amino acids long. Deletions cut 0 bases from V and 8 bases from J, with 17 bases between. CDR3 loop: CASSLAVSGDGGYTF. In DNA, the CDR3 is TGCGCCAGCAGCTTGGCCGTGAGTGGCGACGGAGGCTACACCTTC.

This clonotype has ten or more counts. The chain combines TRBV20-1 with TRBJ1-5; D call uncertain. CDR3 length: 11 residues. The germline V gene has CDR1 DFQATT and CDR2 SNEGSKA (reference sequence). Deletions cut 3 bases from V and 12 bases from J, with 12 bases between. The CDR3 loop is CSARVERLQHF. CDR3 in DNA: TGCAGTGCTAGGGTCGAGAGGCTCCAGCATTTT.

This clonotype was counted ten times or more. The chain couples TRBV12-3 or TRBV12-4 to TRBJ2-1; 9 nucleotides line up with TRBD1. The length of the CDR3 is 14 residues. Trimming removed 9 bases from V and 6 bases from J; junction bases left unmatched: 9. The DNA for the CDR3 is TGTGCCAGTGGCCGTGGGGACAGGGTCAATGAGCAGTTCTTC. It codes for CASGRGDRVNEQFF.

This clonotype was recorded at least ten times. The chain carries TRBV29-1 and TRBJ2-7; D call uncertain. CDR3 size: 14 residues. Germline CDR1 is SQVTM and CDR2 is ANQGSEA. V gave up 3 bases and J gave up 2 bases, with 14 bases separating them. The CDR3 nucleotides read TGCAGCGTTGAGGTACGATCTGGGGCCTACGAGCAGTACTTC. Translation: CSVEVRSGAYEQYF.

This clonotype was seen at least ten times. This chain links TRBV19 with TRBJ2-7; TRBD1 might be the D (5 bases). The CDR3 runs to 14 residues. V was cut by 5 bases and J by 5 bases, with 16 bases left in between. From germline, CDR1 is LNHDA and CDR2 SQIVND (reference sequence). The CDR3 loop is CASSLREGVDEQYF. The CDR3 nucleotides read TGTGCCAGTAGTCTCCGTGAAGGGGTAGACGAGCAGTACTTC.

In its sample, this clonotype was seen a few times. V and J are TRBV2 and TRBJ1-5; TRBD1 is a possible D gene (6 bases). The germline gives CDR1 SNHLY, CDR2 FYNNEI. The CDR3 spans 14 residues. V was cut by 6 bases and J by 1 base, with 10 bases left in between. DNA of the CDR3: TGTGCCAGCAGAGGGGACACCAGCAATCAGCCCCAGCATTTT. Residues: CASRGDTSNQPQHF.

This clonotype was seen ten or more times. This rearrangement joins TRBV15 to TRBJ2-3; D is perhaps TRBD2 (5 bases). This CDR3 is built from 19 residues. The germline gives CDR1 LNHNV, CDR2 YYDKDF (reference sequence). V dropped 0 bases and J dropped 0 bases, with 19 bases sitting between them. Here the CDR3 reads CATSRDRVRGPSSTDTQYF. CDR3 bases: TGTGCCACCAGCAGAGATCGAGTACGGGGTCCTTCTAGCACAGATACGCAGTATTTT.

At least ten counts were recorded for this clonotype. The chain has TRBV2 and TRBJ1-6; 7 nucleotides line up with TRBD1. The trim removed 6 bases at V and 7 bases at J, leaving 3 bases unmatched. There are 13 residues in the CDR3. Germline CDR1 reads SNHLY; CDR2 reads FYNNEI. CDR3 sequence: CASRGQLNSPLHF. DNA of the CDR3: TGTGCCAGCAGGGGACAGTTAAATTCACCCCTCCACTTT.